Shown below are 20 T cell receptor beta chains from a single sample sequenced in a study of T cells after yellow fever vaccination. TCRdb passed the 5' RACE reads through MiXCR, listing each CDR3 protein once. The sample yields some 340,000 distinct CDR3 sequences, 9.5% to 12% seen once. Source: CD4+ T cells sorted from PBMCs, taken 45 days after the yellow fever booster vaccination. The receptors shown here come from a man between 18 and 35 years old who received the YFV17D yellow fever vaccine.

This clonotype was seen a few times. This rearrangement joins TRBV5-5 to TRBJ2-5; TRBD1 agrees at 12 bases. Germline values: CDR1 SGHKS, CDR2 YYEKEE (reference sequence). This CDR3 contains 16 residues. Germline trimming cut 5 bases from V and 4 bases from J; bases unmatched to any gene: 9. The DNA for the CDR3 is TGTGCCAGCAGTCCACCGCCGGGACAGGGGGCAGAGACCCAGTACTTC. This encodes CASSPPPGQGAETQYF.

CDR3 nucleotide sequence: TGTGCCATCAGGGATATAGCGGGGGTGAATAATGAGCAGTTCTTC. Amino acids: CAIRDIAGVNNEQFF. The V call is TRBV10-3, the J call TRBJ2-1; 9 bases are shared with TRBD2. The J segment lost 7 bases and the V segment lost 6 bases, leaving 10 bases of the junction unmatched. Germline values: CDR1 ENHRY, CDR2 SYGVKD. This CDR3 has 15 amino acids.

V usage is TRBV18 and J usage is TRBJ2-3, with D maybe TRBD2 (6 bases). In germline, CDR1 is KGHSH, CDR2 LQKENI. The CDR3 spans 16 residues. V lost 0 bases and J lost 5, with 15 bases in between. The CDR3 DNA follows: TGTGCCAGCTCACCACCCGGGCTGGCCGGGGGAGATACGCAGTATTTT. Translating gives CASSPPGLAGGDTQYF.

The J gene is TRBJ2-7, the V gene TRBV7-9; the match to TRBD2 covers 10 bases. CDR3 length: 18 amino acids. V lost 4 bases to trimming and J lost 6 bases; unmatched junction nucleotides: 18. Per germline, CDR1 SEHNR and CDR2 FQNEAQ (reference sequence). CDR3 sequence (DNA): TGTGCCAGCAGCTCCGGTTTGGGAGCGGGGGGGCATTTTTTCGAGCAGTACGTC. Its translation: CASSSGLGAGGHFFEQYV.

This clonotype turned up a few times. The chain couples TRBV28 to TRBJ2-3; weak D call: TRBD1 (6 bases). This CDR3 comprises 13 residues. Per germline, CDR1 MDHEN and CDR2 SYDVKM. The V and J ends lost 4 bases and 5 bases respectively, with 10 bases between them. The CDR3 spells CASSYRGQDTQYF. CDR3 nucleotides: TGTGCCAGCAGTTATCGGGGACAAGATACGCAGTATTTT.

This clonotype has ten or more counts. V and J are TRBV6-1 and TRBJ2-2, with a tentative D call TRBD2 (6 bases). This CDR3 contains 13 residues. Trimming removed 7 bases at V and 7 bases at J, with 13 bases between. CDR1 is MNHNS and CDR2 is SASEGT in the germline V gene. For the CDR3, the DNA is TGTGCCAGCAATAACGGAGGGGTCGGGGAGCTGTTTTTT. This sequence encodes CASNNGGVGELFF.

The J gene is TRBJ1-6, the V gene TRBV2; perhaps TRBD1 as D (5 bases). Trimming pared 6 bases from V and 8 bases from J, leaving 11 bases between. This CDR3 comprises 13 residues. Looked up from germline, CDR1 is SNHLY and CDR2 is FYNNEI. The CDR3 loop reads CASRDQGDSPLHF. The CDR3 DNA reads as TGTGCCAGCAGAGATCAAGGGGATTCACCCCTCCACTTT.

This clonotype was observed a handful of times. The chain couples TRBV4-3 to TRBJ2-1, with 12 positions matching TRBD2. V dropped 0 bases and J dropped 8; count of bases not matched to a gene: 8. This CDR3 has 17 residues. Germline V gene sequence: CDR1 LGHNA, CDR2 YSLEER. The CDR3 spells CASSQDPLAGGRDEQFF. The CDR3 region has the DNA TGCGCCAGCAGCCAAGATCCCCTAGCGGGGGGGAGGGATGAGCAGTTCTTC.

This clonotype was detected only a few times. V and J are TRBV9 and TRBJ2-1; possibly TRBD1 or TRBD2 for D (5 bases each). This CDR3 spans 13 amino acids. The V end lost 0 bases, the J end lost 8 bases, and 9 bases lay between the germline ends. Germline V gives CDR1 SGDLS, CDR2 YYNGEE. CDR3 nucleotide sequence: TGTGCCAGCAGCGTAGTGCGAGGGGATGAGCAGTTCTTC. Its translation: CASSVVRGDEQFF.

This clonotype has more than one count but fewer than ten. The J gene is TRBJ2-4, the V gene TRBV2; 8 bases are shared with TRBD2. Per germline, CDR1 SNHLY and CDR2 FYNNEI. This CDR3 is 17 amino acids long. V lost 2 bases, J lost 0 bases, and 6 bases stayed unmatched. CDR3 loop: CASSESGGSGAKNIQYF. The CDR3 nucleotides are TGTGCCAGCAGTGAATCGGGAGGGTCGGGAGCCAAAAACATTCAGTACTTC.

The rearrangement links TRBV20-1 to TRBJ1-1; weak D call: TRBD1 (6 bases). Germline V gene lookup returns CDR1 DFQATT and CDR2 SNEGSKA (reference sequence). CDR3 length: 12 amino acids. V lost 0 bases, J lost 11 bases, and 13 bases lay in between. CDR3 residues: CSARDSRGSAFF. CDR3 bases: TGCAGTGCTAGAGATTCCAGGGGTTCGGCTTTCTTT.

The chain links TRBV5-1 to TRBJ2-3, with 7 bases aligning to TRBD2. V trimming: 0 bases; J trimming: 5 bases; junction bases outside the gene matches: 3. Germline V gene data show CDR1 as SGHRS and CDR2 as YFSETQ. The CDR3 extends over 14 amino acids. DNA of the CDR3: TGCGCCAGCAGCTTGGGACTAGCCGTAGATACGCAGTATTTT. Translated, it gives CASSLGLAVDTQYF.

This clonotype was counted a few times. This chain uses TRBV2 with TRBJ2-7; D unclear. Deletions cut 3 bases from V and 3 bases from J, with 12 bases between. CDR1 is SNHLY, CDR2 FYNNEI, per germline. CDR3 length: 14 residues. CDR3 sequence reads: CASSDFLGSYEQYF. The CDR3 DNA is TGTGCCAGCAGTGATTTTTTGGGCAGCTACGAGCAGTACTTC.

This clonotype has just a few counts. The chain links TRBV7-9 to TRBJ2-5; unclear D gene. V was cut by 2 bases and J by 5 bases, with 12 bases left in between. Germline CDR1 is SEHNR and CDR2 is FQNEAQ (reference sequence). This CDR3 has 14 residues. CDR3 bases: TGTGCCAGCAGCTTAACACATGATCTGGAGACCCAGTACTTC. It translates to CASSLTHDLETQYF.

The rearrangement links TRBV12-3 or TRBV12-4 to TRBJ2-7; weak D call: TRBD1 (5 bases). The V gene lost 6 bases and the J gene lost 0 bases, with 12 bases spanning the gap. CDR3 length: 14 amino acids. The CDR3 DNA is TGTGCCAGCAGCCTGACAGCCATCTCCTACGAGCAGTACTTC. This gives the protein CASSLTAISYEQYF.

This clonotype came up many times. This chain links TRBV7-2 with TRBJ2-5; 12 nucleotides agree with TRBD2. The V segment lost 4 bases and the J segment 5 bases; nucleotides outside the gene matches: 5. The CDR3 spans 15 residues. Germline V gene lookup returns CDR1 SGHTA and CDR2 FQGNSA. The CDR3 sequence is CASSWTSGVGETQYF. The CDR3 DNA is TGTGCCAGCAGCTGGACTAGCGGGGTGGGGGAGACCCAGTACTTC. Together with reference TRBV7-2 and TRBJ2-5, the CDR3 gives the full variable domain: GAGVSQSPSNKVTEKGKDVELRCDPISGHTALYWYRQSLGQGLEFLIYFQGNSAPDKSGLPSDRFSAERTGGSVSTLTIQRTQQEDSAVYLCASSWTSGVGETQYFGPGTRLLVL.

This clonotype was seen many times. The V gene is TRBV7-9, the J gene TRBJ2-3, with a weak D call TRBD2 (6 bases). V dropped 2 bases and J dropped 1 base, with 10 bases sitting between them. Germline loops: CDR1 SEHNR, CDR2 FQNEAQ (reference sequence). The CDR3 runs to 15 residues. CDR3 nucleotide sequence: TGTGCCAGCAGCTTATTCAGGGAGGGCACAGATACGCAGTATTTT. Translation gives CASSLFREGTDTQYF.

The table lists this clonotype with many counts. The DNA of the CDR3 is TGTGCCAGCAACGCACGGACAGGCGCCTATGGCTACACCTTC. Its translation is CASNARTGAYGYTF. The chain is built from TRBV5-6 and TRBJ1-2; 7 bases are a match to TRBD1. The V and J ends lost 6 bases and 4 bases, in that order; junction bases with no gene match: 9. This CDR3 is 14 amino acids long. Looked up from germline, CDR1 is SGHDT and CDR2 is YYEEEE.

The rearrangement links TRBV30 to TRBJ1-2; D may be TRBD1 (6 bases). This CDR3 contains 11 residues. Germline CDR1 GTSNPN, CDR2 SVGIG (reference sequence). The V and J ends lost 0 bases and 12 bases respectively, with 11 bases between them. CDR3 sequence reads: CAWSVGGTHTF. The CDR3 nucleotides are TGTGCCTGGAGTGTAGGGGGGACCCACACCTTC.

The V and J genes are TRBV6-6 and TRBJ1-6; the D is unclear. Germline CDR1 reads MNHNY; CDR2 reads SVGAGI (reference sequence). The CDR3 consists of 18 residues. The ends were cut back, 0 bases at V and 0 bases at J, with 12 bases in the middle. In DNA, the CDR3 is TGTGCCAGCAGTTACTCCCTGGTAGGGAGCTCCTATAATTCACCCCTCCACTTT. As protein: CASSYSLVGSSYNSPLHF.